This is a list of T cell receptor beta chains from one sample in a study of cytomegalovirus exposure and HLA in healthy donors. Sequencing used immunoSEQ multiplex PCR; TCRdb keeps in-frame clones, though not all of them. This table has 150,000 to 200,000 clones, over 65% appearing once. The sample comprised PBMCs. Receptors originate from a man in his sixties in good health and CMV-seronegative. CDR3s include the opening cysteine and the closing phenylalanine or tryptophan. The order of the fields is clone size, D gene, J gene, V gene, CDR3 DNA, CDR3 protein. The D gene is left open where the match is weak. Not all rows give a size; the values are once, few, many and, for expanded clones, a class.

NA,TRBD1,TRBJ2-3,TRBV28,TGTGCCAGCAGTTCCCGTTTTGGCTGGACAGGTCAGACAGATACGCAGTATTTT,CASSSRFGWTGQTDTQYF
once,TRBD2,TRBJ2-1,TRBV9,TGTGCCAGCAGCCCATGGACTAGCGGGAGGAATGAGCAGTTCTTC,CASSPWTSGRNEQFF
NA,NA,TRBJ1-3,TRBV21-1,TGTGCCAGCAGCAGACAGGGAAACACCATATATTTT,CASSRQGNTIYF
NA,TRBD1,TRBJ1-6,TRBV12-5,TGTGCTAGTGGTCTGACAGGGGAGCCTAATTCACCCCTCCACTTT,CASGLTGEPNSPLHF
NA,NA,TRBJ2-7,TRBV19,TGTGCCAGTAGTTTCCGTCCCGGGGAATACGAGCAGTACTTC,CASSFRPGEYEQYF
few,TRBD1,TRBJ2-2,TRBV5-4,TGTGCCAGCAGCCCCGGGACAGGGGTTTCGGGCACCGGGGAGCTGTTTTTT,CASSPGTGVSGTGELFF
NA,NA,TRBJ2-3,TRBV6-1,TGTGCCAGCAGCCCCTCAGGGACAGATACGCAGTATTTT,CASSPSGTDTQYF
NA,NA,TRBJ1-4,TRBV27,TGTGCCAGCAGTCCCCGGGGAGGGTTGAATGAAAAACTGTTTTTT,CASSPRGGLNEKLFF
NA,NA,TRBJ2-1,TRBV29-1,TGCAGCGCCGGAAGGACTACCCAGGGTTACAATGAGCAGTTCTTC,CSAGRTTQGYNEQFF
NA,TRBD2,TRBJ2-5,TRBV25-1,TGTGCCAGCAGCGGGGGACTAGCGGTACTTCAAGAGACCCAGTACTTC,CASSGGLAVLQETQYF
NA,NA,TRBJ2-3,TRBV10-2,TGCGCCAGCAGTGAGTCGGGGGGGCCCCCAGATACGCAGTATTTT,CASSESGGPPDTQYF
NA,TRBD1,TRBJ2-1,TRBV9,TGTGCCAGCAGTGACAGGGGGAGCGATGAGCAGTTCTTC,CASSDRGSDEQFF
NA,TRBD2,TRBJ2-1,TRBV7-2,TGTGCCAGCAGCGGAGTAGCGGGAGCAGTTAATGAGCAGTTCTTC,CASSGVAGAVNEQFF
NA,NA,TRBJ2-7,TRBV4-2,TGTGCCAGCAGCCAAGGGACAGCTCAGTACTTC,CASSQGTAQYF
NA,NA,TRBJ2-7,TRBV6-5,TGTGCCAGCAGTTACTTAAGGGGTGGCGAGCAGTACTTC,CASSYLRGGEQYF
NA,NA,TRBJ1-2,TRBV6-5,TGTGCCAGCAGTTCGACTACTCTCAGTGGTGGCTACACCTTC,CASSSTTLSGGYTF
NA,TRBD2,TRBJ2-7,TRBV7-2,TGTGCCAGCAGCTTAGCGGGGGGACTAGCGGGAAACACCTACGAGCAGTACTTC,CASSLAGGLAGNTYEQYF
NA,NA,TRBJ2-5,TRBV6-5,TGTGCCAGCAGTTACTCTGGCAGTTTACAAGAGACCCAGTACTTC,CASSYSGSLQETQYF
NA,TRBD2,TRBJ2-7,TRBV6-5,TGTGCCAGCAGAGCAAGTAGCGGGAGTGGTTACGAGCAGTACTTC,CASRASSGSGYEQYF
few,NA,TRBJ1-1,TRBV5-4,TGTGCCAGCAGCCCCGGTGGCCGGGGGGATGAAGCTTTCTTT,CASSPGGRGDEAFF
NA,NA,TRBJ1-4,TRBV19,TGTGCCAGTAGTATAGATTTCGGGGAGCGGGGTGAAAAACTGTTTTTT,CASSIDFGERGEKLFF
NA,NA,TRBJ1-1,TRBV6-5,TGTGCCAGCAGTTACTACAGGATGAACACTGAAGCTTTCTTT,CASSYYRMNTEAFF
few,TRBD1,TRBJ2-5,TRBV27,TGTGCCAGCAACCCGTCGACAGGGGGCACCCAAGAGACCCAGTACTTC,CASNPSTGGTQETQYF
NA,TRBD2,TRBJ2-1,TRBV6-5,TGTGCCAGCAGTCTAGCGGGAGGGGCCAATGAGCAGTTCTTC,CASSLAGGANEQFF
once,TRBD1,TRBJ1-6,TRBV2,TGTGCCAGCAGTGAACAGGACAGGGCTTCACCCCTCCACTTT,CASSEQDRASPLHF
once,NA,TRBJ1-3,TRBV10-3,TGTGCCATCAGTAATACAGGGTTGGGTGGTGGAAACACCATATATTTT,CAISNTGLGGGNTIYF
few,NA,TRBJ1-3,TRBV7-9,TGTGCCAGCACCCGGGGATCTTCTGGAAACACCATATATTTT,CASTRGSSGNTIYF
NA,NA,TRBJ2-5,TRBV2,TGTGCCAGCAGAGAACAGGGATTTCCCCAAGAGACCCAGTACTTC,CASREQGFPQETQYF
NA,TRBD1,TRBJ1-2,TRBV5-1,TGCGCCAGCAGCACAAGGACAGGGGGCTATGGCTACACCTTC,CASSTRTGGYGYTF
NA,TRBD1,TRBJ2-7,TRBV25-1,TGTGCCAGCAGTGAATCCGGGACAGGGGATATAAACGAGCAGTACTTC,CASSESGTGDINEQYF
NA,NA,TRBJ1-2,TRBV27,TGTGCCAGCAGTTTAGCCCCGTCTCCTCGGTATGGCTACACCTTC,CASSLAPSPRYGYTF
NA,NA,TRBJ1-2,TRBV28,TGTGCCAGCAGACGCACCGGGACATATGGCTACACCTTC,CASRRTGTYGYTF
NA,TRBD2,TRBJ2-3,TRBV5-4,TGTGCCAGCACCAATCCTAGCGGGAGTGTCACAGATACGCAGTATTTT,CASTNPSGSVTDTQYF
NA,NA,TRBJ2-5,TRBV29-1,TGCAGCGTCGAGGTTTTGGAGACCCAGTACTTC,CSVEVLETQYF
NA,TRBD2,TRBJ2-3,TRBV7-8,TGTGCCAGCAGCTTTAGCGGGGTCAGCACAGATACGCAGTATTTT,CASSFSGVSTDTQYF
NA,NA,TRBJ2-1,TRBV15,TGTGCCACCAGCAGAGTGGGGGCTTCCCTCTACAATGAGCAGTTCTTC,CATSRVGASLYNEQFF
NA,NA,TRBJ1-1,TRBV2,TGTGCCAGCAGTGCCCAACAGGGAGTCACTGAAGCTTTCTTT,CASSAQQGVTEAFF
NA,NA,TRBJ2-7,TRBV27,TGTGCCAGCAGTTCGGGGGGCTTTCCCTACGAGCAGTACTTC,CASSSGGFPYEQYF
NA,TRBD2,TRBJ2-3,TRBV29-1,TGCAGCGTTGAGGGGGGGGGACTCGGCACAGATACGCAGTATTTT,CSVEGGGLGTDTQYF
NA,TRBD2,TRBJ2-6,TRBV25-1,TGTGCCAGCAGTGCGACTAGCGGGGGGGAATTTGGGGCCAACGTCCTGACTTTC,CASSATSGGEFGANVLTF